This T cell receptor beta chain was profiled in a study of T cell changes during pregnancy in multiple sclerosis. The CDR3 has 18 amino acids. With 1 base clipped from V and 4 bases from J, the junction kept 15 bases outside the gene matches. The V gene's germline CDR1 is SGHNT and CDR2 YENEEA. The protocol was immunoSEQ multiplex PCR, while the TCRdb copy is restricted to in-frame clones and leaves out a portion. Of tens of thousands of clones in the sample, roughly 90% are singletons; the top ten hold roughly 0.41%. Sample: CD4+ T cells from peripheral blood mononuclear cells, taken in the second trimester of pregnancy. The rearrangement links TRBV11-3 to TRBJ1-1, with 7 bases lining up with TRBD1. The sequence derives from a female donor in good health, enrolled as a control in a pregnancy study. CDR3 residues: CASSLVEGAGFRGTEAFF. In DNA form, the CDR3 reads TGTGCCAGCAGCTTAGTGGAGGGGGCAGGGTTTCGGGGCACTGAAGCTTTCTTT.